What follows is one TCR beta chain and its context. Its antigen is currently unknown. The data belong to a study of regulatory dendritic cells for organ transplantation. Study-wide results and limits: Memory CD8+ T cells were the most oligoclonal; naive cells were highly diverse. Considerable individual heterogeneity was seen in alloreactive memory CD8+ T cells. Among resting subsets, memory CD8+ cells contained the most alloreactive clonotypes. Regulatory dendritic cells appeared to expand memory CD8+ clones less than mature ones.

Sequencing used immunoSEQ multiplex PCR; TCRdb keeps in-frame clones, though not all of them. The table has 25,000 to 35,000 clones, 75% to 80% seen once; the top ten hold less than 2.5%. V was clipped by 1 base and J by 3 bases, with 9 bases between them. This CDR3 region has 14 residues. The germline V gene has CDR1 MNHNS and CDR2 SASEGT. The sequence was collected from a human donor in good health. Sequences were obtained from memory CD4+ T cells from blood. The subset was: CD45RO+ memory T cells. The chain joins TRBV6-1 to TRBJ1-1; D perhaps matches TRBD1 (6 bases). The CDR3 DNA reads as TGTGCCAGCAGTGAAGTGGGACACCACACTGAAGCTTTCTTT. Amino acid sequence: CASSEVGHHTEAFF.